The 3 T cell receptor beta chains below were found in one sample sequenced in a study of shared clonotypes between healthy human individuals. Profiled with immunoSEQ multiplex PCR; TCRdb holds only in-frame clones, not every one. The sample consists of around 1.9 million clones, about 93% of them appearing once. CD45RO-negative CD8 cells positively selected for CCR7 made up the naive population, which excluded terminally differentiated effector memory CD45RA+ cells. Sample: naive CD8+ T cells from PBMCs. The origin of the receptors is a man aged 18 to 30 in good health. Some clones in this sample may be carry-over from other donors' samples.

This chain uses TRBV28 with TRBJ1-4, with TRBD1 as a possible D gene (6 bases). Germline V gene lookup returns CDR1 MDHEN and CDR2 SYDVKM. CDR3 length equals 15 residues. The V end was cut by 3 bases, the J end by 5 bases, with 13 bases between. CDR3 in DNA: TGTGCCAGCAGTTTGGCGGGGGGCAGGAATGAAAAACTGTTTTTT. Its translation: CASSLAGGRNEKLFF.

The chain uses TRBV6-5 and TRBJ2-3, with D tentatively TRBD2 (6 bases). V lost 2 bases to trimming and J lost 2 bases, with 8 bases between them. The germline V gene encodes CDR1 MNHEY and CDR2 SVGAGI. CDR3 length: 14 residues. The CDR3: CASSYGRDTDTQYF. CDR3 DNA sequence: TGTGCCAGCAGTTACGGGCGGGACACAGATACGCAGTATTTT.

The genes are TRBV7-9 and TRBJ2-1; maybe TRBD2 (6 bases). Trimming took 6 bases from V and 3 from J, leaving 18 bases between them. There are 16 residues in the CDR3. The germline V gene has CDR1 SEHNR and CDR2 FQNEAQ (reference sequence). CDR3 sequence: CASRPQTSRSYNEQFF. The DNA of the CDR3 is TGTGCCAGCAGACCACAAACTAGCAGAAGCTACAATGAGCAGTTCTTC.